This record concerns one TCR beta chain sequence. The table lists this clonotype with a few counts. Which antigen it targets is not known. No per-base quality is available; no much larger clone lies one base away. The meaning of the sample's treatment or condition label: in vitro stimulation with specific CMV peptide epitopes to enrich CMV-specific T cells. This entry is derived from a study of T cell repertoires in cytomegalovirus infection (dated by TCRdb to the late 2010s). For the wider study: Alongside well-studied HLA-B-restricted epitopes, the peptide stimulations were aimed at recently identified HLA-C-restricted CMV epitopes, whose presentation resists viral immunomodulation. Donor HLA type was relevant to the analysis, as public TCR beta signatures indicated carriage of CMV infection together with the matching HLA type. The full study reports these points: Carriers of CMV infection plus the relevant HLA type were discriminated by the cumulative frequency of public TCR beta family members in the study cohort and in an independent roughly 350-donor cohort. In the ex vivo response, HLA-C-restricted CMV-specific TCR beta clonotypes were dominant, and in two of eight donors the single most frequent clonotype came from this HLA-C-restricted group.

The sequencing machine was an Illumina HiSeq 1500. TCRdb reanalyzed the raw reads on its own, using fastp at Q25 for trimming and MiXCR for clone calling, and kept in-frame beta chains. For every CDR3 protein sequence, its rows merge into one entry that carries the most common genes and DNA. The sample records 450,000 to 600,000 distinct CDR3 sequences, 25% to 35% of which are singletons. The leading ten clones occupy around a sixth of the sample. CDR1 LGHDT and CDR2 YNNKEL were looked up in the germline V gene (reference sequence). Cut back by 0 bases and 6 bases, the V and J ends lie 11 bases apart. Its CDR3 holds 14 amino acids, cysteine through phenylalanine. The kept DNA is CDR3 alone, 42 bases in frame from the first base.

Sequencing used cultured PBMCs, obtained from culture after CMV antigen stimulation. This receptor was taken from a human donor in good health (CMV status not recorded). Some clones in this sample may be carry-over from other donors' samples. This sequence uses TRBV3-1 and TRBJ1-2; no D gene is confidently identified. The DNA sequence follows: TGTGCCAGCAGCCAAGATGTCCGTCTTCATGGCTACACCTTC. Its translation is CASSQDVRLHGYTF.